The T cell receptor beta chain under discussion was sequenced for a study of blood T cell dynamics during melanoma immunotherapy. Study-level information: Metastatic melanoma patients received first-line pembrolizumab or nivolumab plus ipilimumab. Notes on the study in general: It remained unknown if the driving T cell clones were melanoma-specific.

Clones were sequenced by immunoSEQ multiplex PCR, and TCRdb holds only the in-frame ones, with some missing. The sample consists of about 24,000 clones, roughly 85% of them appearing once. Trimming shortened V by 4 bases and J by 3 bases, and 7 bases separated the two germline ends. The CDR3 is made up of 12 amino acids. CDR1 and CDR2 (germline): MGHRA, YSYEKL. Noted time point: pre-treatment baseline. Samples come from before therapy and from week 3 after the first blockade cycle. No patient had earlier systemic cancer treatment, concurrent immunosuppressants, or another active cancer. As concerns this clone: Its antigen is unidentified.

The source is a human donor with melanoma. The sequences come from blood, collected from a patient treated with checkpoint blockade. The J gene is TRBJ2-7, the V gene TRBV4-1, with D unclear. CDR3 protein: CASSPDLYEQYF. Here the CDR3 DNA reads TGCGCCAGCAGCCCTGATCTCTACGAGCAGTACTTC.